Below are 14 T cell receptor beta chains sequenced from a single sample in a study of blood T cell repertoires in COVID-19. Only in-frame clones appear in the TCRdb table, and some are missing; sequencing was by immunoSEQ multiplex PCR. The sample yields around 97,000 clones, more than 85% seen once. The specimen sequenced was peripheral blood. These receptor sequences come from a human donor in a cohort sampled during active COVID-19.

The V and J genes are TRBV19 and TRBJ2-1; 9 positions match TRBD2. The CDR3 is made up of 14 amino acids. Germline V gives CDR1 LNHDA, CDR2 SQIVND (reference sequence). The ends lost 9 bases at V and 8 bases at J; junction bases unmatched: 11. The chain's CDR3 is CARSGGGGADEQFF. For the CDR3, the DNA is TGTGCCAGATCCGGCGGCGGGGGGGCCGATGAGCAGTTCTTC. Full variable domain (rest looked up from reference TRBV19 and TRBJ2-1): DGGITQSPKYLFRKEGQNVTLSCEQNLNHDAMYWYRQDPGQGLRLIYYSQIVNDFQKGDIAEGYSVSREKKESFPLTVTSAQKNPTAFYLCARSGGGGADEQFFGPGTRLTVL.

A remark on this clone: Other DNA sequences in this specimen translate into the identical CDR3. The gene calls are TRBV15 and TRBJ1-4; 11 nucleotides align to TRBD1. The CDR3 is made up of 19 amino acids. V was clipped by 1 base and J by 1 base; unmatched bases: 8. CDR1 and CDR2 (germline): LNHNV, YYDKDF (reference sequence). This CDR3 reads CATSRVKGQGDVTNEKLFF. CDR3 in DNA: TGTGCCACCAGCAGAGTGAAGGGACAGGGGGATGTAACTAATGAAAAACTGTTTTTT.

Worth noting for this clone: One end of the junction varies from germline; a read error may be responsible. This sequence joins TRBV7-7 and TRBJ2-3, with 8 positions matching TRBD2. The CDR3 totals 14 residues. The germline gives CDR1 SSHAT, CDR2 FNYEAQ (reference sequence). This chain's CDR3 is CASSFRGGTDTQYF. The CDR3, as DNA: TGTGCTAGCAGTTTTCGGGGGGGGACAGATACGCAGTATTTT.

This chain joins TRBV18 and TRBJ2-3; D may be TRBD1 (5 bases). Germline V gene data show CDR1 as KGHSH and CDR2 as LQKENI. The V gene lost 3 bases and the J gene lost 0 bases, with 10 bases spanning the gap. The CDR3 loop spans 15 amino acids. CDR3 loop: CASSPQTASTDTQYF. DNA for the CDR3: TGTGCCAGCTCACCCCAGACAGCTAGCACAGATACGCAGTATTTT.

J is TRBJ2-1 and V is TRBV7-6; the D is unclear. Germline loops: CDR1 SGHVS, CDR2 FNYEAQ. Trimming took off 1 base at V and 7 bases at J, with 26 bases between the two ends. The CDR3 is 19 amino acids. DNA of the CDR3: TGTGCCAGCAGCTTAGTAGAGGTCGCAGCCGAATTAGCCAAGAATGAGCAGTTCTTC. Translation: CASSLVEVAAELAKNEQFF.

The chain links TRBV27 to TRBJ1-1; possible D gene TRBD1, 5 bases. CDR1 is MNHEY, CDR2 SMNVEV, per germline (reference sequence). V lost 2 bases, J lost 3 bases, and 10 bases lay in between. CDR3 length: 14 residues. The CDR3 coding sequence is TGTGCCAGCAGTTTACTGCAGGGATACACTGAAGCTTTCTTT. Its translation is CASSLLQGYTEAFF.

Regarding this clone: The junction departs from germline at one end; a sequencing error may be responsible. V gene TRBV7-2 combines with J gene TRBJ2-3; D perhaps matches TRBD2 (6 bases). Per germline, CDR1 SGHTA and CDR2 FQGNSA. The CDR3 totals 15 residues. The CDR3 region is CASSVAAASTDTQYF. CDR3 sequence (DNA): TGTGCCAGCAGCGTAGCGGCCGCTAGCACAGATACGCAGTATTTT.

The gene calls are TRBV19 and TRBJ2-6; possible D gene TRBD2, 5 bases. V was cut by 3 bases and J by 0 bases, with 9 bases left in between. This CDR3 comprises 16 residues. CDR1 and CDR2 from the germline V gene are LNHDA and SQIVND (reference sequence). CDR3 DNA sequence: TGTGCCAGTAGTATGACCGGAGGCTCTGGGGCCAACGTCCTGACTTTC. Protein: CASSMTGGSGANVLTF.

The chain joins TRBV19 to TRBJ1-6; 7 nucleotides agree with TRBD1. Germline assignment: CDR1 LNHDA and CDR2 SQIVND (reference sequence). V gave up 6 bases and J gave up 7 bases; unmatched junction bases: 6. The CDR3 contains 14 residues. CDR3 DNA sequence: TGTGCCAGTAGGAGGGGGCCGGGGAATTCACCCCTCCACTTT. Amino acid sequence: CASRRGPGNSPLHF. The entire variable domain, with the rest obtained from reference TRBV19 and TRBJ1-6, is as follows: DGGITQSPKYLFRKEGQNVTLSCEQNLNHDAMYWYRQDPGQGLRLIYYSQIVNDFQKGDIAEGYSVSREKKESFPLTVTSAQKNPTAFYLCASRRGPGNSPLHFGNGTRLTVT.

The rearrangement joins TRBV19 to TRBJ2-7, with 8 bases fitting TRBD1. CDR1 is LNHDA and CDR2 is SQIVND in the germline V gene (reference sequence). The J segment lost 1 base and the V segment lost 7 bases, leaving 12 bases of the junction unmatched. This CDR3 contains 16 residues. The CDR3 loop reads CASTQSPGTGSYEQYF. The CDR3 bases are TGTGCCAGTACCCAGAGTCCCGGGACAGGTTCCTACGAGCAGTACTTC.

This chain links TRBV10-3 with TRBJ1-2; 7 nucleotides agree with TRBD1. J lost 3 bases, V lost 6 bases, and 1 base had no gene match. CDR1 is ENHRY, CDR2 SYGVKD, per germline. This CDR3 contains 12 residues. The CDR3 spells CAIRTGDYGYTF. As DNA, the CDR3 is TGTGCCATCAGAACAGGGGACTATGGCTACACCTTC.

This chain uses TRBV14 with TRBJ2-3; 7 bases agree with TRBD1. The junction had 12 bases not matched to a gene; V was cut back by 4 bases and J by 5 bases. CDR1 and CDR2 from the germline V gene are SGHDN and FVKESK. This CDR3 has 16 residues. The CDR3 DNA sequence: TGTGCCAGCAGCCCCTTGAACAGGGGAAGGAAAGATACGCAGTATTTT. Its protein product is CASSPLNRGRKDTQYF.

The V and J genes are TRBV5-8 and TRBJ1-2; TRBD1 aligns across 9 bases. From germline, CDR1 is SGHTS and CDR2 YDEGEE. V lost 4 bases to trimming and J lost 3 bases; unmatched junction nucleotides: 4. The CDR3 is 14 residues long. CDR3 in DNA: TGTGCCAGCAGCGGACAGGGGTTGTACTATGGCTACACCTTC. This translates into CASSGQGLYYGYTF.

The chain combines TRBV7-9 with TRBJ2-5, with 7 bases that match TRBD2. Germline V gene data show CDR1 as SEHNR and CDR2 as FQNEAQ (reference sequence). This CDR3 region has 12 residues. Germline trimming cut 1 base from V and 7 bases from J; bases unmatched to any gene: 0. CDR3 sequence: CASSLGGGTQYF. The CDR3 DNA reads as TGTGCCAGCAGCTTAGGCGGGGGGACCCAGTACTTC.